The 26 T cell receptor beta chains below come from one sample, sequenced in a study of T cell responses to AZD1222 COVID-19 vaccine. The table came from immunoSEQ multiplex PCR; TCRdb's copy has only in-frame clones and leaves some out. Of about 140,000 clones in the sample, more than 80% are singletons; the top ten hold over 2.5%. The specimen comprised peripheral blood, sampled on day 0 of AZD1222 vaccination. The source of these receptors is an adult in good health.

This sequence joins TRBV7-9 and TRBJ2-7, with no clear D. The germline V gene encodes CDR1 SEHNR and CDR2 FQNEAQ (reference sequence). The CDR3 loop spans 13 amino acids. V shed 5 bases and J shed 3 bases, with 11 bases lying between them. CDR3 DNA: TGTGCCAGCAGCCCTGGACCGCTCTACGAGCAGTACTTC. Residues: CASSPGPLYEQYF.

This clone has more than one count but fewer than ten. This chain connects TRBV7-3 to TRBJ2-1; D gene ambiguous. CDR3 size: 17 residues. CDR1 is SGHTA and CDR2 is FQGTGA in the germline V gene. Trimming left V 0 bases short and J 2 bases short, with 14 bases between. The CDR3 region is CASSLTGPGSTYNEQFF. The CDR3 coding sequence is TGTGCCAGCAGCTTAACAGGGCCGGGCAGTACCTACAATGAGCAGTTCTTC.

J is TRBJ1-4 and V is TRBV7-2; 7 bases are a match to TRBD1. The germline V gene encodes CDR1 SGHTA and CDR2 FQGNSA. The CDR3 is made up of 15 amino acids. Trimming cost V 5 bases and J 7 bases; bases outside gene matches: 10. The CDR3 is CASSSRQGQGEKLFF. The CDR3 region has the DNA TGTGCCAGCAGCAGCAGACAGGGACAAGGTGAAAAACTGTTTTTT.

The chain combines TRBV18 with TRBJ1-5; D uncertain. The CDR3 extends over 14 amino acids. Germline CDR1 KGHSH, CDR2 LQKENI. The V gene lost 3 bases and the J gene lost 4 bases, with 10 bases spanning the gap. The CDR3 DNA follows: TGTGCCAGCTCACCCCTAACCTCTAATCAGCCCCAGCATTTT. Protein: CASSPLTSNQPQHF.

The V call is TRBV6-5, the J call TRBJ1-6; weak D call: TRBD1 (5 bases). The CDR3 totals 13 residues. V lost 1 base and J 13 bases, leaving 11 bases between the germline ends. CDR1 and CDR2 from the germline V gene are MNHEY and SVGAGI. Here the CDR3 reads CASSYYQGGPLHF. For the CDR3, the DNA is TGTGCCAGCAGTTACTATCAGGGTGGTCCCCTCCACTTT.

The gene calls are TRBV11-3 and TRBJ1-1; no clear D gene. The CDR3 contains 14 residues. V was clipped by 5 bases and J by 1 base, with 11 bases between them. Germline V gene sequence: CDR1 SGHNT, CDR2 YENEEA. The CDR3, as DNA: TGTGCCAGCAGCCCTTCACATGGGAACACTGAAGCTTTCTTT. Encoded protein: CASSPSHGNTEAFF.

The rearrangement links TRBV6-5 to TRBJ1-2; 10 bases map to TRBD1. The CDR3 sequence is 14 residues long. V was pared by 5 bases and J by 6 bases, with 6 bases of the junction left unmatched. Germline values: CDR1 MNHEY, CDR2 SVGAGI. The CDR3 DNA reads TGTGCCAGCAGTCCCTCCGGGACAGGGGATGGCTACACCTTC. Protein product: CASSPSGTGDGYTF.

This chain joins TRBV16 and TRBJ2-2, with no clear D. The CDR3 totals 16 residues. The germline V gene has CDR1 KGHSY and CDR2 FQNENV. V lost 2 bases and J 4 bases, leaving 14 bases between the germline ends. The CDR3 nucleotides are TGTGCCAGCAGCCAAAGAGCTGGTGGTGGCACCGGGGAGCTGTTTTTT. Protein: CASSQRAGGGTGELFF.

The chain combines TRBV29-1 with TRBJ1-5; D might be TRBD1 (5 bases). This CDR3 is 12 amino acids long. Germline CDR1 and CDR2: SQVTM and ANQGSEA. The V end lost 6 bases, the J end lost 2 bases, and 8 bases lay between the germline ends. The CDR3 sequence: CSVGTRNQPQHF. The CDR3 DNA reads TGCAGCGTGGGGACTCGCAATCAGCCCCAGCATTTT.

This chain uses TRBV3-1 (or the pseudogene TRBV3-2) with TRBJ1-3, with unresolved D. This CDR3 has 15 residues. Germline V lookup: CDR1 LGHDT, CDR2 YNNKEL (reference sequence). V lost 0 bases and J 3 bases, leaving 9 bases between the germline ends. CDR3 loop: CASSQEPLGGNTIYF. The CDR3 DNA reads TGTGCCAGCAGCCAAGAACCATTGGGTGGAAACACCATATATTTT.

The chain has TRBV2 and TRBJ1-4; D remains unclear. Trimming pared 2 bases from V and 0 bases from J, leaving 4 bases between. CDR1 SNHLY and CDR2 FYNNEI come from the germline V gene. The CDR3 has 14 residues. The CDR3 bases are TGTGCCAGCAGTGAAATGGCAACTAATGAAAAACTGTTTTTT. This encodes CASSEMATNEKLFF.

CDR3 sequence reads: CASSLATGYEQYF. The DNA of the CDR3 is TGCGCCAGCAGCTTGGCGACAGGGTACGAGCAGTACTTC. The V gene is TRBV5-1, the J gene TRBJ2-7; TRBD1 agrees at 7 bases. V lost 0 bases to trimming and J lost 4 bases; unmatched junction nucleotides: 1. Looked up from germline, CDR1 is SGHRS and CDR2 is YFSETQ. The CDR3 runs 13 residues.

The CDR3 protein is CASSQDKGHGIGSNYGYTF. CDR3 in DNA: TGTGCCAGCAGCCAAGATAAGGGCCACGGGATTGGATCTAACTATGGCTACACCTTC. This chain uses TRBV4-2 with TRBJ1-2; the D is unclear. Per the germline V gene, CDR1 is LGHNA and CDR2 is YNFKEQ. V was shortened by 0 bases and J by 0 bases, with 20 bases between the two germline ends. There are 19 residues in the CDR3.

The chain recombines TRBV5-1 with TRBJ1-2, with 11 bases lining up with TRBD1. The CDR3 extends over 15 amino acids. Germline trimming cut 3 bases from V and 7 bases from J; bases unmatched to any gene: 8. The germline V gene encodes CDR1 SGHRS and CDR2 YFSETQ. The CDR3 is CASSSRTGGNSGYTF. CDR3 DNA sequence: TGCGCCAGCAGCTCCCGGACAGGGGGCAATAGTGGCTACACCTTC.

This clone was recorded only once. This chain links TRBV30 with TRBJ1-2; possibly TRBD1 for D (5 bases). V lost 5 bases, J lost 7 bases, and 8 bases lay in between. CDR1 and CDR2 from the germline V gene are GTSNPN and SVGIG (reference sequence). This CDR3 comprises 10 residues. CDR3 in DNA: TGTGCCTGGGCAGGGATTGGCTACACCTTC. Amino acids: CAWAGIGYTF.

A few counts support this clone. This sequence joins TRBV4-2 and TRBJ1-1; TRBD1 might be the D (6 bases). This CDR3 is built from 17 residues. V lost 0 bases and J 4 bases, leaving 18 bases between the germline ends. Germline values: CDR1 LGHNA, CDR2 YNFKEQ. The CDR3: CASSQDFGRGGVTEAFF. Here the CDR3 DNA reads TGTGCCAGCAGCCAAGATTTCGGGAGGGGGGGCGTCACTGAAGCTTTCTTT.

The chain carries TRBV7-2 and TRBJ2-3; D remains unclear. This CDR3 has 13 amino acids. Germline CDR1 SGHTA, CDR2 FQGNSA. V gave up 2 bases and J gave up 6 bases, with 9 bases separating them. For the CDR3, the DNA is TGTGCCAGCAGCTTATCAAGGCCGGATACGCAGTATTTT. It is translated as CASSLSRPDTQYF.

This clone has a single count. The CDR3 region has the DNA TGTGCCAGCCCTATTGACCGACGGGTGAGCGAGCAGTACTTC. Translation: CASPIDRRVSEQYF. The rearrangement joins TRBV19 to TRBJ2-7; D is undetermined. The CDR3 loop spans 14 amino acids. Looked up from germline, CDR1 is LNHDA and CDR2 is SQIVND (reference sequence). Trimming removed 9 bases from V and 6 bases from J, with 21 bases in between.

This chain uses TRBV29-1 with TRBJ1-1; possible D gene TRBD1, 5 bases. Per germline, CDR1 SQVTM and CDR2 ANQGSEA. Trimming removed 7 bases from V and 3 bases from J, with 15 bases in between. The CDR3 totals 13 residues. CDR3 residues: CSAADRFYTEAFF. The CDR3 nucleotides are TGCAGCGCGGCCGACAGATTTTACACTGAAGCTTTCTTT.

This CDR3 is CSALTGRQAFF. Here the CDR3 DNA reads TGCAGTGCTTTGACAGGGCGGCAAGCTTTCTTT. V is TRBV20-1 and J is TRBJ1-1, with 7 nucleotides matching TRBD1. The CDR3 has 11 amino acids. V lost 5 bases, J lost 9 bases, and 6 bases stayed unmatched. Germline V gene lookup returns CDR1 DFQATT and CDR2 SNEGSKA (reference sequence).

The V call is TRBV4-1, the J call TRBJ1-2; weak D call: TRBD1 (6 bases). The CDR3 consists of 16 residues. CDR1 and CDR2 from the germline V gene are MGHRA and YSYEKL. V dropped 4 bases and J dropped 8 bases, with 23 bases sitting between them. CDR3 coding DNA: TGCGCCAGCAGCCCAGCAAATGCCCGGGGGCCTGGAGGCTACACCTTC. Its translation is CASSPANARGPGGYTF.

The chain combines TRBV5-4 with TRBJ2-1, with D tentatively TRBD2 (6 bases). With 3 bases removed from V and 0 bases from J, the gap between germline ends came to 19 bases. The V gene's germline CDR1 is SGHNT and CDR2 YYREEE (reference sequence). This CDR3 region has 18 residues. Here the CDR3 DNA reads TGTGCCAGCAGCTCTGGGGTTAGCGGTGGAAGCTCCTACAATGAGCAGTTCTTC. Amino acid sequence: CASSSGVSGGSSYNEQFF.

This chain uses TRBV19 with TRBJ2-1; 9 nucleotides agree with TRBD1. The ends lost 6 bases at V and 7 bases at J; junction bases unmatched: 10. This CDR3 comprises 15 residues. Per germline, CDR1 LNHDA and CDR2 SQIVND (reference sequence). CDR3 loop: CASRGSGQGVNEQFF. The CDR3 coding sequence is TGTGCCAGTAGGGGATCGGGACAGGGAGTAAATGAGCAGTTCTTC.

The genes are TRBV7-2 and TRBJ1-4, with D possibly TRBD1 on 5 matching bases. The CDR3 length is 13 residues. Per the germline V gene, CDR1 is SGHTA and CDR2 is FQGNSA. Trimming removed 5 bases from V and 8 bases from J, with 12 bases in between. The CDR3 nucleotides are TGTGCCAGCAGCCCCTCGGGGCGGGAAAAACTGTTTTTT. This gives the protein CASSPSGREKLFF.

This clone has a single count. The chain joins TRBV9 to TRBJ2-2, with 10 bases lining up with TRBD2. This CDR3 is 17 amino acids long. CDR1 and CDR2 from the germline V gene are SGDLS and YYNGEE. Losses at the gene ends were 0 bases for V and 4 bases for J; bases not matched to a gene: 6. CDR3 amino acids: CASSVAPASGSTGELFF. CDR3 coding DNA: TGTGCCAGCAGCGTAGCTCCGGCTAGCGGGAGCACCGGGGAGCTGTTTTTT.

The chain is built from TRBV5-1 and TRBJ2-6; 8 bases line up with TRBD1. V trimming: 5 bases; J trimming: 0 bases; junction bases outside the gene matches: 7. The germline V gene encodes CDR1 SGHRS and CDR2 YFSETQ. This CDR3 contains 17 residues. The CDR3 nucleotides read TGCGCCAGCAGAACCGGGACAGGATTCTCTGGGGCCAACGTCCTGACTTTC. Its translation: CASRTGTGFSGANVLTF.